This entry lists 8 T cell receptor beta chains sequenced from one sample in a study of cytomegalovirus exposure and HLA in healthy donors (dated by TCRdb to between 2016 and 2019). The library was produced with the immunoSEQ multiplex PCR assay. For the multiplex PCR, a mixture combining 60 forward primers for TCR Vbeta segments and 13 reverse primers for TCR Jbeta segments was used. Held by TCRdb, this immuneACCESS table contains in-frame sequences only and omits some clones. Under half of the omission traces to an unresolved V gene where checked; the cause of the rest is unknown. This sample's table has entries for some 200,000 clones. Roughly 0.74% of the sample rests with the top ten. The sample was PBMCs. The origin of the receptors is a boy between 10 and 17 years old in good health and CMV-seronegative.

The chain is built from TRBV2 and TRBJ1-1, with TRBD1 identical over 7 bases. This CDR3 comprises 14 residues. CDR1 and CDR2 from the germline V gene are SNHLY and FYNNEI. V trimming: 5 bases; J trimming: 1 base; junction bases outside the gene matches: 4. DNA for the CDR3: TGTGCCAGCAGTCCACAGGGGAGGAACACTGAAGCTTTCTTT. Encoded protein: CASSPQGRNTEAFF.

The rearrangement uses TRBV30 and TRBJ2-7, with D perhaps TRBD1 (6 bases). Per the germline V gene, CDR1 is GTSNPN and CDR2 is SVGIG (reference sequence). The V gene lost 0 bases and the J gene lost 3 bases, with 12 bases spanning the gap. The CDR3 runs 14 residues. The CDR3 reads CAWSVTGLGYEQYF. The CDR3 bases are TGTGCCTGGAGTGTAACAGGGCTAGGCTACGAGCAGTACTTC.

V is TRBV7-9 and J is TRBJ2-1; D is ambiguous. Deletions cut 5 bases from V and 0 bases from J, with 14 bases between. The germline CDR1 and CDR2 sequences are SEHNR and FQNEAQ (reference sequence). The CDR3 has 16 amino acids. CDR3 sequence reads: CASSIGSPGSYNEQFF. The DNA of the CDR3 is TGTGCCAGCAGCATCGGGTCCCCGGGCTCCTACAATGAGCAGTTCTTC.

V gene TRBV2 combines with J gene TRBJ1-2, with 9 positions matching TRBD1. Germline CDR1 reads SNHLY; CDR2 reads FYNNEI. The length of the CDR3 is 14 residues. Trimming removed 5 bases from V and 7 bases from J; junction bases left unmatched: 8. DNA for the CDR3: TGTGCCAGCAGTCAGGGACAGGGTTACGGTGGCTACACCTTC. Its translation: CASSQGQGYGGYTF.

V gene TRBV5-1 combines with J gene TRBJ2-5; the D gene is possibly TRBD2 (6 bases). V gave up 7 bases and J gave up 5 bases, with 9 bases separating them. The CDR3 runs 11 residues. Germline CDR1 reads SGHRS; CDR2 reads YFSETQ. The CDR3: CASHGGETQYF. CDR3 nucleotide sequence: TGCGCCAGCCACGGGGGTGAGACCCAGTACTTC.

V gene TRBV29-1 combines with J gene TRBJ2-1; 7 positions match TRBD1. Trimming took 8 bases from V and 7 from J; bases not matched to a gene: 8. Germline V gene lookup returns CDR1 SQVTM and CDR2 ANQGSEA. The CDR3 has 12 residues. The CDR3 region has the DNA TGCAGCTTTCGACAGGGTCGAAATGAGCAGTTCTTC. Translation gives CSFRQGRNEQFF.

The rearrangement joins TRBV4-1 to TRBJ1-4; possibly TRBD1 for D (5 bases). V lost 1 base to trimming and J lost 5 bases, with 23 bases between them. The CDR3 runs 19 residues. Germline V gene data show CDR1 as MGHRA and CDR2 as YSYEKL. CDR3 sequence reads: CASSQGGGWEPVTNEKLFF. DNA for the CDR3: TGCGCCAGCAGCCAAGGGGGGGGTTGGGAACCAGTCACAAATGAAAAACTGTTTTTT.

V is TRBV19 and J is TRBJ2-2; no firm D call. The germline CDR1 and CDR2 sequences are LNHDA and SQIVND (reference sequence). Trimming took 3 bases from V and 7 from J, leaving 9 bases between them. CDR3 length: 13 amino acids. The CDR3 DNA sequence: TGTGCCAGTAGTATTACCCTGAGCGGGGAGCTGTTTTTT. This encodes CASSITLSGELFF.